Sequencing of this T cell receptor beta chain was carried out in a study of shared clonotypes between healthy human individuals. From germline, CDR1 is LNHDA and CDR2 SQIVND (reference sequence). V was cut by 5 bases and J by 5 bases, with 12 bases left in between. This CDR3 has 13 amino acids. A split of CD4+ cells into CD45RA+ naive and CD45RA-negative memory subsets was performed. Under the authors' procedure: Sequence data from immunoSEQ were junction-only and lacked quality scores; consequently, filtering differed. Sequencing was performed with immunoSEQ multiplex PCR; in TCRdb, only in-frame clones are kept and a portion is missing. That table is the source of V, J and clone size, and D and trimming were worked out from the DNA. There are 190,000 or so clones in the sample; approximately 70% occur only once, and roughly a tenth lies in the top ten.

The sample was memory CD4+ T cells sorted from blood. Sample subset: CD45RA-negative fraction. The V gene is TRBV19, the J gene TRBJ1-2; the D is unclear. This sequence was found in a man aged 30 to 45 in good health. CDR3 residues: CASSPVYSYGYTF. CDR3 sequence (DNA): TGTGCCAGTAGTCCGGTCTACTCTTATGGCTACACCTTC.